This TCR beta chain was found in a study of CD8 T cells in ankylosing spondylitis. Study conclusions and caveats: Reactive arthritis synovial fluid and blood previously showed some of these motif variants.

Germline V lookup: CDR1 SGHVS, CDR2 FQNEAQ. The CDR3 runs 15 residues. The V end lost 5 bases, the J end lost 2 bases, and 15 bases lay between the germline ends. The table lists this clonotype with many counts. Its target is not known. 5'-RACE, quantitative and with molecular barcodes, yielded the TCR beta libraries. TCRdb called the 5' RACE reads again in MiXCR, with one record for every CDR3 protein. The data show about 160,000 distinct CDR3 sequences, with 40% to 50% seen just once and over 12% held by the top ten. The chain is built from TRBV7-8 and TRBJ2-5, with D possibly being TRBD2 (6 bases). What was sequenced was synovial fluid, either unsorted or a sorted T cell fraction (not recorded which). The source is a male donor with ankylosing spondylitis. CDR3: CASSPRWGDQETQYF. The CDR3 region has the DNA TGTGCCAGCAGCCCCAGGTGGGGGGATCAAGAGACCCAGTACTTC.